One sample yielded the 15 T cell receptor beta chains listed below, sequenced in a study of blood T cell repertoires in COVID-19 (dated by TCRdb to about 2020). The library was built by means of the immunoSEQ multiplex PCR assay. The source is immuneACCESS, and TCRdb retained only in-frame sequences with V and J called. Part of the clones is not carried over; for the studies checked, unresolved V genes explain less than half of this, and the remainder is unexplained. The sample has over 250,000 clones on record, around 86% of them singletons. Jointly, the top ten make up about 14% of the sample. The material sequenced was peripheral blood. These receptors came from a human donor in a cohort sampled during active COVID-19.

This clone has a single count. The chain combines TRBV27 with TRBJ2-7, with TRBD1 identical over 12 bases. J gave up 5 bases and V 1 base, and 9 bases lay outside the gene matches. Germline loops: CDR1 MNHEY, CDR2 SMNVEV (reference sequence). CDR3 length: 17 residues. CDR3 residues: CASSLFRPGTGGHEQYF. CDR3 sequence (DNA): TGTGCCAGCAGTTTATTCCGCCCCGGGACAGGGGGCCACGAGCAGTACTTC.

V is TRBV18 and J is TRBJ2-1, with 10 bases lining up with TRBD2. V was clipped by 3 bases and J by 5 bases; unmatched bases: 4. The CDR3 extends over 15 amino acids. In germline, CDR1 is KGHSH, CDR2 LQKENI. DNA for the CDR3: TGTGCCAGCTCACCTACACTAGCGGGGCACAATGAGCAGTTCTTC. The encoded protein is CASSPTLAGHNEQFF.

The rearrangement uses TRBV7-9 and TRBJ1-6; a possible D gene is TRBD1 (5 bases). Germline CDR1 SEHNR, CDR2 FQNEAQ (reference sequence). The V end was cut by 1 base, the J end by 9 bases, with 10 bases between. The CDR3 is 14 residues long. The chain's CDR3 is CASSLGTPISPLHF. The CDR3 DNA reads TGTGCCAGCAGCTTAGGGACACCAATTTCACCCCTCCACTTT.

The rearrangement joins TRBV12-3 or TRBV12-4 to TRBJ1-1, with D unresolved. The CDR3 is made up of 13 amino acids. The V end was cut by 2 bases, the J end by 3 bases, with 7 bases between. The CDR3 sequence: CASSLYSDTEAFF. The CDR3, as DNA: TGTGCCAGCAGTTTATATTCCGACACTGAAGCTTTCTTT.

This chain connects TRBV7-8 to TRBJ2-5; D is unresolved. CDR3 length: 13 residues. V shed 7 bases and J shed 4 bases, with 13 bases lying between them. Germline V lookup: CDR1 SGHVS, CDR2 FQNEAQ. CDR3 region: CASMFMAGETQYF. The CDR3 DNA follows: TGTGCCAGCATGTTTATGGCAGGAGAGACCCAGTACTTC.

The chain combines TRBV5-1 with TRBJ2-5; D gene uncertain. Looked up from germline, CDR1 is SGHRS and CDR2 is YFSETQ. The V end was cut by 2 bases, the J end by 5 bases, with 10 bases between. The CDR3 extends over 13 amino acids. In DNA form, the CDR3 reads TGCGCCAGCAGCTTAGGAATGGGCGAGACCCAGTACTTC. The encoded protein is CASSLGMGETQYF.

This chain joins TRBV6-5 and TRBJ1-1, with D tentatively TRBD1 (5 bases). The V end was cut by 7 bases, the J end by 3 bases, with 18 bases between. Looked up from germline, CDR1 is MNHEY and CDR2 is SVGAGI. The CDR3 consists of 15 residues. The CDR3 sequence is CASTPTDNYYTEAFF. In nucleotides, the CDR3 is TGTGCCAGCACCCCAACGGACAACTACTACACTGAAGCTTTCTTT.

V gene TRBV7-6 combines with J gene TRBJ1-4; possible D gene TRBD1, 5 bases. V dropped 5 bases and J dropped 5 bases, with 9 bases sitting between them. Germline CDR1 SGHVS, CDR2 FNYEAQ. The CDR3 sequence is 13 residues long. This chain's CDR3 is CASSRDLNEKLFF. Here the CDR3 DNA reads TGTGCCAGCAGCCGGGACTTGAATGAAAAACTGTTTTTT.

This rearrangement joins TRBV9 to TRBJ2-3, with 9 bases matching TRBD2. CDR1 and CDR2 from the germline V gene are SGDLS and YYNGEE. The CDR3 runs 16 residues. The ends lost 2 bases at V and 3 bases at J; junction bases unmatched: 7. CDR3 residues: CASSVLAGAGTDTQYF. In nucleotides, the CDR3 is TGTGCCAGCAGCGTTTTAGCGGGAGCGGGGACAGATACGCAGTATTTT.

The chain links TRBV18 to TRBJ1-5, with D unclear. Trimming took 1 base from V and 0 from J, leaving 4 bases between them. The CDR3 sequence is 14 residues long. CDR1 KGHSH and CDR2 LQKENI come from the germline V gene. This chain's CDR3 is CASSPLHSNQPQHF. CDR3 sequence (DNA): TGTGCCAGCTCACCACTACATAGCAATCAGCCCCAGCATTTT.

The genes are TRBV6-5 and TRBJ1-6, with no clear D. The CDR3 totals 14 residues. CDR1 is MNHEY and CDR2 is SVGAGI in the germline V gene. V was shortened by 5 bases and J by 9 bases, with 14 bases between the two germline ends. DNA of the CDR3: TGTGCCAGCAGTACGGGTCAACGAGGTTCACCCCTCCACTTT. Amino acid sequence: CASSTGQRGSPLHF.

This clone was seen once. The chain joins TRBV7-9 to TRBJ2-7; D gene ambiguous. This CDR3 is 12 amino acids long. CDR1 SEHNR and CDR2 FQNEAQ come from the germline V gene (reference sequence). V was shortened by 8 bases and J by 2 bases, with 10 bases between the two germline ends. The CDR3 sequence is CASQRSPYEQYF. The CDR3 DNA is TGTGCCAGCCAGCGCAGCCCCTACGAGCAGTACTTC.

The chain links TRBV7-2 to TRBJ1-1, with D perhaps matching TRBD1 (5 bases). CDR3 length: 13 residues. CDR1 is SGHTA and CDR2 is FQGNSA in the germline V gene. V gave up 4 bases and J gave up 1 base, with 7 bases separating them. Written as DNA, the CDR3 is TGTGCCAGCAGCTACGGGGGGAACACTGAAGCTTTCTTT. This translates into CASSYGGNTEAFF.

The chain joins TRBV14 to TRBJ2-3; 12 nucleotides line up with TRBD2. Germline-derived CDR1 and CDR2 are SGHDN and FVKESK. Trimming cost V 1 base and J 7 bases; bases outside gene matches: 6. The CDR3 is 16 residues long. The CDR3 reads CASSQGGLAGYYTQYF. The CDR3 DNA reads as TGTGCCAGCAGCCAAGGCGGACTAGCGGGATATTATACGCAGTATTTT.

This chain uses TRBV7-9 with TRBJ1-4, with a tentative D call TRBD1 (6 bases). The CDR3 has 15 amino acids. The V end was cut by 4 bases, the J end by 2 bases, with 11 bases between. Germline V gene lookup returns CDR1 SEHNR and CDR2 FQNEAQ (reference sequence). CDR3 region: CASSSTGTTNEKLFF. The CDR3 nucleotides are TGTGCCAGCAGCTCAACAGGGACGACTAATGAAAAACTGTTTTTT.